What follows are 17 T cell receptor beta chains derived from one specimen sequenced in a study of blood T cell repertoires in COVID-19. Assay used: immunoSEQ multiplex PCR; TCRdb lists only in-frame clones, some missing. The sample has under 250,000 clones; roughly 85% are singletons. Sequenced: PBMCs or T cells enriched from blood (not recorded which). The receptors were gathered from a woman between 40 and 50 years old who had been exposed to COVID-19.

The chain uses TRBV7-9 and TRBJ1-6; 8 bases are a match to TRBD1. Germline values: CDR1 SEHNR, CDR2 FQNEAQ (reference sequence). V trimming: 3 bases; J trimming: 8 bases; junction bases outside the gene matches: 3. This CDR3 contains 14 residues. This CDR3 reads CASSFNRGDSPLHF. The CDR3 DNA sequence: TGTGCCAGCAGCTTCAACAGGGGGGATTCACCCCTCCACTTT.

The chain joins TRBV6-5 to TRBJ1-4; the match to TRBD1 covers 7 bases. The CDR3 runs to 13 residues. CDR1 is MNHEY and CDR2 is SVGAGI in the germline V gene. The V segment lost 7 bases and the J segment 7 bases; nucleotides outside the gene matches: 6. The CDR3 region has the DNA TGTGCCAGCACGAACAGGGGCTTTGAAAAACTGTTTTTT. It specifies CASTNRGFEKLFF.

Comments on this clone: Distinct nucleotide sequences in the sample also encode this CDR3. The chain has TRBV7-2 and TRBJ2-3, with TRBD2 matching 9 bases. Germline assignment: CDR1 SGHTA and CDR2 FQGNSA. J was trimmed by 5 bases and V by 3 bases; bases with no gene match: 12. The length of the CDR3 is 17 residues. The chain's CDR3 is CASSFRRRGGPQDTQYF. Here the CDR3 DNA reads TGTGCCAGCAGCTTTAGACGGCGGGGGGGCCCCCAAGATACGCAGTATTTT.

The chain links TRBV29-1 to TRBJ2-1; TRBD2 matches at 8 bases. The CDR3 totals 14 residues. The V gene end was trimmed by 7 bases and the J gene end by 0 bases; junction bases not matched to a gene: 5. The germline V gene encodes CDR1 SQVTM and CDR2 ANQGSEA. The DNA for the CDR3 is TGCAGCGGTGACAGCGGGAGCTCCTACAATGAGCAGTTCTTC. Translation: CSGDSGSSYNEQFF.

This clone has a single count. The rearrangement joins TRBV30 to TRBJ1-1; D gene unclear. The CDR3 is 10 amino acids. The V end was cut by 5 bases, the J end by 5 bases, with 6 bases between. Germline V gene data show CDR1 as GTSNPN and CDR2 as SVGIG (reference sequence). CDR3 residues: CAWGRTEAFF. CDR3 nucleotides: TGTGCCTGGGGGAGGACTGAAGCTTTCTTT.

This chain uses TRBV28 with TRBJ2-5, with 9 positions matching TRBD1. V lost 5 bases to trimming and J lost 2 bases; unmatched junction nucleotides: 12. CDR3 size: 17 residues. Looked up from germline, CDR1 is MDHEN and CDR2 is SYDVKM. The CDR3 DNA reads TGTGCCAGCAGTCGTTCCGGGACAGGGAACAGTCAAGAGACCCAGTACTTC. Its translation is CASSRSGTGNSQETQYF.

This clone was recorded a few times. J is TRBJ2-1 and V is TRBV18, with D hard to call. The CDR3 sequence is 15 residues long. The germline gives CDR1 KGHSH, CDR2 LQKENI. Trimming pared 4 bases from V and 10 bases from J, leaving 20 bases between. Here the CDR3 DNA reads TGTGCCAGCTCACACTCCGCAACTAAGCCGAACGAGCAGTTCTTC. It encodes CASSHSATKPNEQFF. Full variable domain (rest looked up from reference TRBV18 and TRBJ2-1): NAGVMQNPRHLVRRRGQEARLRCSPMKGHSHVYWYRQLPEEGLKFMVYLQKENIIDESGMPKERFSAEFPKEGPSILRIQQVVRGDSAAYFCASSHSATKPNEQFFGPGTRLTVL.

This clone was observed at least ten times. This chain uses TRBV5-4 with TRBJ1-1; D may be TRBD1 (6 bases). Trimming took off 5 bases at V and 1 base at J, with 12 bases between the two ends. The germline V gene has CDR1 SGHNT and CDR2 YYREEE (reference sequence). This CDR3 contains 14 residues. The CDR3 DNA is TGTGCCAGCAGTCGGGACACCAAGAACACTGAAGCTTTCTTT. The encoded protein is CASSRDTKNTEAFF.

The V call is TRBV14, the J call TRBJ2-1; D possibly corresponds to TRBD1 (6 bases). CDR1 is SGHDN and CDR2 is FVKESK in the germline V gene. The CDR3 runs 18 residues. V was clipped by 4 bases and J by 3 bases, with 22 bases between them. The CDR3 protein is CASSLTPQWAGDYNEQFF. DNA for the CDR3: TGTGCCAGCAGCCTAACCCCACAATGGGCAGGGGACTACAATGAGCAGTTCTTC.

The genes are TRBV5-8 and TRBJ2-3, with D unclear. With 1 base removed from V and 4 bases from J, the gap between germline ends came to 10 bases. From germline, CDR1 is SGHTS and CDR2 YDEGEE. This CDR3 has 14 amino acids. The CDR3, as DNA: TGTGCCAGCAGCTTGTCTACCGGGTCAGATACGCAGTATTTT. It encodes CASSLSTGSDTQYF.

The chain has TRBV11-2 and TRBJ1-1; 10 bases map to TRBD1. Trimming removed 5 bases from V and 5 bases from J; junction bases left unmatched: 5. CDR1 and CDR2 from the germline V gene are SGHAT and FQNNGV. This CDR3 comprises 14 residues. This CDR3 reads CASSTDRGRTEAFF. The CDR3, as DNA: TGTGCCAGCAGCACGGACAGGGGGAGAACTGAAGCTTTCTTT.

The V and J genes are TRBV18 and TRBJ2-5; TRBD2 matches 7 bases. Germline loops: CDR1 KGHSH, CDR2 LQKENI. The trim removed 3 bases at V and 7 bases at J, leaving 11 bases unmatched. This CDR3 has 15 residues. CDR3 in DNA: TGTGCCAGCTCACCGCCGGGGGGACTAACAGGGACCCAGTACTTC. As protein: CASSPPGGLTGTQYF.

This sequence joins TRBV3-1 (or the pseudogene TRBV3-2) and TRBJ1-5; a possible D gene is TRBD1 (6 bases). Germline CDR1 is LGHDT and CDR2 is YNNKEL (reference sequence). The CDR3 loop spans 15 amino acids. The germline V and J ends were trimmed by 0 bases and 5 bases, with 11 bases remaining between them. The chain's CDR3 is CASSQDSRGDQPQHF. DNA for the CDR3: TGTGCCAGCAGCCAAGATTCCAGGGGAGATCAGCCCCAGCATTTT.

The genes are TRBV4-3 and TRBJ2-1; D call uncertain. The CDR3 has 17 amino acids. Per germline, CDR1 LGHNA and CDR2 YSLEER. Deletions cut 2 bases from V and 2 bases from J, with 16 bases between. This CDR3 is CASSQSIYASTYNEQFF. DNA for the CDR3: TGCGCCAGCAGCCAATCTATTTACGCCTCAACCTACAATGAGCAGTTCTTC.

This sequence joins TRBV5-6 and TRBJ2-3, with no clear D. With 0 bases removed from V and 1 base from J, the gap between germline ends came to 6 bases. Looked up from germline, CDR1 is SGHDT and CDR2 is YYEEEE. CDR3 length: 14 residues. This chain's CDR3 is CASSLGLGTDTQYF. The CDR3 coding sequence is TGTGCCAGCAGCTTGGGACTGGGCACAGATACGCAGTATTTT. The entire variable domain, with the rest obtained from reference TRBV5-6 and TRBJ2-3, is as follows: DAGVTQSPTHLIKTRGQQVTLRCSPKSGHDTVSWYQQALGQGPQFIFQYYEEEERQRGNFPDRFSGHQFPNYSSELNVNALLLGDSALYLCASSLGLGTDTQYFGPGTRLTVL.

The rearrangement joins TRBV19 to TRBJ1-5, with TRBD1 as a possible D gene (5 bases). The CDR3 has 13 residues. Germline loops: CDR1 LNHDA, CDR2 SQIVND (reference sequence). The V end lost 5 bases, the J end lost 6 bases, and 11 bases lay between the germline ends. CDR3 region: CASSAQGGQPQHF. CDR3 coding DNA: TGTGCCAGTAGTGCCCAGGGCGGTCAGCCCCAGCATTTT.

The chain couples TRBV19 to TRBJ2-1; TRBD2 aligns across 8 bases. The CDR3 sequence is 15 residues long. Unmatched junction bases numbered 5, after V lost 1 base and J lost 6 bases. Per germline, CDR1 LNHDA and CDR2 SQIVND (reference sequence). This CDR3 reads CASSIVTGGPNEQFF. In nucleotides, the CDR3 is TGTGCCAGTAGTATAGTTACGGGGGGGCCCAATGAGCAGTTCTTC.